This T cell receptor (beta chain) was documented in a study of CD8 T cells in Susac syndrome. About the study: There were Susac syndrome patients who were therapy-naive at blood draw, others on corticosteroids, and others on intravenous immunoglobulin alone.

Definite or probable Susac syndrome was diagnosed using recently defined diagnostic criteria. As to this clonotype: Its antigen is currently unknown.

V lost 8 bases to trimming and J lost 8 bases; unmatched junction nucleotides: 3. The CDR3 totals 12 residues. The germline V gene has CDR1 LNHDA and CDR2 SQIVND (reference sequence). Random hexamers were used to reverse transcribe an amount of roughly 0.45 to 1 ug RNA. Coverage of TCR beta CDR3 amplification by immunoSEQ multiplex PCR extended to 54 Vbeta and 13 Jbeta. A single record per CDR3 protein comes from TCRdb applying MiXCR to the immunoSEQ multiplex PCR reads. This sample carries more than 150,000 distinct CDR3 sequences, approximately 95% of them seen once, and the ten largest clones take around 0.15%. Broader study findings: In Susac syndrome, CD4+ T cell repertoires lacked any clonal expansion.

The V and J genes are TRBV19 and TRBJ1-2; 12 positions match TRBD1. The clonotype originates from a human donor with Susac syndrome. The sequenced material came from CD4+ T cells from PBMCs. DNA of the CDR3: TGTGCCAGTGGGGACAGGGGGCTCGGCTACACCTTC. Translation: CASGDRGLGYTF. The full variable domain, its missing parts supplied by reference TRBV19 and TRBJ1-2, is DGGITQSPKYLFRKEGQNVTLSCEQNLNHDAMYWYRQDPGQGLRLIYYSQIVNDFQKGDIAEGYSVSREKKESFPLTVTSAQKNPTAFYLCASGDRGLGYTFGSGTRLTVV.